Following are 19 T cell receptor beta chains from one sample sequenced in a study of blood T cell repertoires in COVID-19. Libraries were prepared by immunoSEQ multiplex PCR; TCRdb keeps only in-frame clonotypes and omits some of them. Of roughly 200,000 clones listed, 80% to 90% are singletons. Sequenced: peripheral blood. Receptors were obtained from a woman of 80 years or more with COVID-19, enrolled during active disease.

The V call is TRBV4-3, the J call TRBJ2-3; 9 bases align to TRBD2. Germline V lookup: CDR1 LGHNA, CDR2 YSLEER. V trimming: 0 bases; J trimming: 1 base; junction bases outside the gene matches: 5. CDR3 length: 17 amino acids. CDR3 sequence reads: CASSQDIAGGGTDTQYF. The CDR3 DNA is TGCGCCAGCAGCCAAGATATCGCGGGGGGGGGCACAGATACGCAGTATTTT.

A single count supports this clone. As DNA, the CDR3 is TGTGCCATCAGTGGAACGATGGGAGGGGACAATGAGCAGTTCTTC. Translating gives CAISGTMGGDNEQFF. The J gene is TRBJ2-1, the V gene TRBV10-3, with TRBD2 matching over 7 bases. From germline, CDR1 is ENHRY and CDR2 SYGVKD. Trimming took 4 bases from V and 5 from J; bases not matched to a gene: 8. CDR3 length equals 15 residues.

The rearrangement links TRBV29-1 to TRBJ1-4; TRBD1 matches 9 bases. The CDR3 runs 14 residues. V lost 5 bases to trimming and J lost 8 bases; unmatched junction nucleotides: 9. Germline-derived CDR1 and CDR2 are SQVTM and ANQGSEA. The CDR3 here is CSVSTGGVREKLFF. The CDR3 DNA reads TGCAGCGTTTCGACAGGGGGGGTTCGCGAAAAACTGTTTTTT.

The chain carries TRBV7-9 and TRBJ2-4; maybe TRBD1 (6 bases). Deletions cut 0 bases from V and 8 bases from J, with 11 bases between. The CDR3 covers 14 residues. Germline CDR1 reads SEHNR; CDR2 reads FQNEAQ (reference sequence). Here the CDR3 reads CASSLAPSGDIQYF. In DNA form, the CDR3 reads TGTGCCAGCAGCTTAGCGCCCTCAGGGGACATTCAGTACTTC.

The chain has TRBV27 and TRBJ2-7; 7 bases match TRBD1. Trimming took 1 base from V and 2 from J; bases not matched to a gene: 2. The CDR3 spans 14 residues. The germline V gene has CDR1 MNHEY and CDR2 SMNVEV (reference sequence). The CDR3 protein is CASSLFDRAYEQYF. As DNA, the CDR3 is TGTGCCAGCAGTTTATTTGACAGGGCCTACGAGCAGTACTTC.

The count of this clone is one. The chain joins TRBV12-3 or TRBV12-4 to TRBJ2-5, with D possibly being TRBD1 (5 bases). This CDR3 is built from 13 residues. V gave up 3 bases and J gave up 2 bases, with 7 bases separating them. The CDR3 region has the DNA TGTGCCAGCAGTTTTGCAGGGCAAGAGACCCAGTACTTC. It codes for CASSFAGQETQYF.

The chain links TRBV6-1 to TRBJ1-2; TRBD1 is a possible D gene (6 bases). This CDR3 has 14 amino acids. The germline V gene has CDR1 MNHNS and CDR2 SASEGT. The ends were cut back, 3 bases at V and 4 bases at J, with 12 bases in the middle. In DNA form, the CDR3 reads TGTGCCAGCAGTGACAACGGACAGATCTATGGCTACACCTTC. Translating it yields CASSDNGQIYGYTF.

J is TRBJ1-5 and V is TRBV28; TRBD1 is a possible D gene (5 bases). V was cut by 3 bases and J by 4 bases, with 13 bases left in between. Germline CDR1 reads MDHEN; CDR2 reads SYDVKM. This CDR3 contains 15 residues. The CDR3 DNA sequence: TGTGCCAGCAGTTTTATAGGGCAGGGTAATCAGCCCCAGCATTTT. Its translation is CASSFIGQGNQPQHF.

In its sample, this clone was seen once. This rearrangement joins TRBV19 to TRBJ1-2; TRBD1 matches at 9 bases. The V gene's germline CDR1 is LNHDA and CDR2 SQIVND (reference sequence). The CDR3 extends over 15 amino acids. V shed 5 bases and J 3 bases; nucleotides not matched to a gene: 7. The CDR3 sequence: CASSAPGQGHYGYTF. CDR3 sequence (DNA): TGTGCCAGTAGTGCACCGGGACAGGGACACTATGGCTACACCTTC. Together with reference TRBV19 and TRBJ1-2, the CDR3 gives the full variable domain: DGGITQSPKYLFRKEGQNVTLSCEQNLNHDAMYWYRQDPGQGLRLIYYSQIVNDFQKGDIAEGYSVSREKKESFPLTVTSAQKNPTAFYLCASSAPGQGHYGYTFGSGTRLTVV.

The chain employs TRBV5-4 and TRBJ1-1; D is perhaps TRBD1 (6 bases). CDR1 and CDR2 from the germline V gene are SGHNT and YYREEE (reference sequence). The CDR3 loop spans 16 amino acids. V was pared by 4 bases and J by 1 base, with 17 bases between. CDR3 sequence reads: CASSPSGGQGNTEAFF. In nucleotides, the CDR3 is TGTGCCAGCAGCCCTTCTGGGGGCCAGGGGAACACTGAAGCTTTCTTT.

The V gene is TRBV18, the J gene TRBJ1-1; D not resolved. Germline loops: CDR1 KGHSH, CDR2 LQKENI. This CDR3 comprises 13 residues. V lost 3 bases to trimming and J lost 4 bases, with 9 bases between them. The CDR3, as DNA: TGTGCCAGCTCACCTGTCACAACCACTGAAGCTTTCTTT. It translates to CASSPVTTTEAFF.

The sample holds one count of this clone. This chain's CDR3 is CASSSEGTSPPETQYF. The CDR3 DNA is TGCGCCAGCAGCTCCGAGGGGACTAGCCCTCCAGAGACCCAGTACTTC. V and J are TRBV5-1 and TRBJ2-5; 9 bases are a match to TRBD2. The CDR3 loop spans 16 amino acids. Trimming at V came to 3 bases and at J to 4 bases, leaving 10 bases not matched to a gene. CDR1 and CDR2 from the germline V gene are SGHRS and YFSETQ.

The genes are TRBV4-3 and TRBJ1-4, with D perhaps TRBD1 (5 bases). The CDR3 runs to 15 residues. V gave up 0 bases and J gave up 13 bases, with 18 bases separating them. In germline, CDR1 is LGHNA, CDR2 YSLEER. CDR3 loop: CASSQDVSVPGGLFF. Written as DNA, the CDR3 is TGCGCCAGCAGCCAAGATGTGTCCGTCCCGGGGGGACTGTTTTTT.

The CDR3, as DNA: TGTGCCAGCAAATTAGGGGTAGGGCATGGCTACACCTTC. As protein: CASKLGVGHGYTF. The chain links TRBV28 to TRBJ1-2, with D maybe TRBD1 (5 bases). This CDR3 is 13 amino acids long. Germline V gene sequence: CDR1 MDHEN, CDR2 SYDVKM. V dropped 7 bases and J dropped 6 bases, with 15 bases sitting between them.

As for this clone: Other DNA sequences in this sample translate to the same CDR3. The chain has TRBV18 and TRBJ2-1; 13 bases map to TRBD2. The V and J ends lost 6 bases and 8 bases, in that order; junction bases with no gene match: 7. Germline CDR1 reads KGHSH; CDR2 reads LQKENI. The CDR3 loop spans 15 amino acids. The DNA for the CDR3 is TGTGCCAGCTCGCCCACTAGCGGGGGGGCCTATGAGCAGTTCTTC. It codes for CASSPTSGGAYEQFF.

This chain connects TRBV6-5 to TRBJ2-3, with TRBD1 matching 11 bases. The V gene end was trimmed by 6 bases and the J gene end by 3 bases; junction bases not matched to a gene: 5. Germline V gene data show CDR1 as MNHEY and CDR2 as SVGAGI. The length of the CDR3 is 15 residues. The CDR3 spells CASSPGTGGTDTQYF. The CDR3 DNA reads as TGTGCCAGCAGCCCCGGGACAGGGGGAACAGATACGCAGTATTTT.

The chain combines TRBV19 with TRBJ2-6, with D perhaps matching TRBD2 (5 bases). CDR1 is LNHDA, CDR2 SQIVND, per germline (reference sequence). This CDR3 has 13 amino acids. The CDR3 DNA reads as TGTGCTACCGGGGAGCGAGGGGCCAACGTCCTGACTTTC. Encoded protein: CATGERGANVLTF.

V gene TRBV28 combines with J gene TRBJ1-2; tentatively, D is TRBD1 (6 bases). Germline V gene data show CDR1 as MDHEN and CDR2 as SYDVKM. The CDR3 length is 15 residues. The germline V and J ends were trimmed by 7 bases and 7 bases, with 22 bases remaining between them. In nucleotides, the CDR3 is TGTGCCAGCAACCTGGTTGCGGGGGGGCGCGCTGGCTACACCTTC. It translates to CASNLVAGGRAGYTF.

Here the CDR3 DNA reads TGTGCCAGTAGTACCCGGGGAGGACAGGGAGATACGCAGTATTTT. As protein: CASSTRGGQGDTQYF. The gene calls are TRBV19 and TRBJ2-3; TRBD1 agrees at 8 bases. The CDR3 contains 15 residues. Per the germline V gene, CDR1 is LNHDA and CDR2 is SQIVND (reference sequence). V dropped 4 bases and J dropped 5; count of bases not matched to a gene: 8.